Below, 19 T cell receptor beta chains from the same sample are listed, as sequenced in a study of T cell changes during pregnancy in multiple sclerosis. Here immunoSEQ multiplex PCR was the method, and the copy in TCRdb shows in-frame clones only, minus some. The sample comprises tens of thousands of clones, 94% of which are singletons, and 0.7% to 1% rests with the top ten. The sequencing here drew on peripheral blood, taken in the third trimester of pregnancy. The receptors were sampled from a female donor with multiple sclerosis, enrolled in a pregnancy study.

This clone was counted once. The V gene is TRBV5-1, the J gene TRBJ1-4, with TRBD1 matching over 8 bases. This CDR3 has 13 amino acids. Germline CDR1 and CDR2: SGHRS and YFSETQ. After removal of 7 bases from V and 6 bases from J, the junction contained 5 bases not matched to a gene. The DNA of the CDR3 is TGCGCCAGCCGCTACAGGGGGGATGAAAAACTGTTTTTT. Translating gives CASRYRGDEKLFF.

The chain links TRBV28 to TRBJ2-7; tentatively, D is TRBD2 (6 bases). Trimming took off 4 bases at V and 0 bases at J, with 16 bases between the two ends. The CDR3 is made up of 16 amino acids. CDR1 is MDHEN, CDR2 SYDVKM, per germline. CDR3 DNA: TGTGCCAGCAGTTCGATCATAGCGGTGAGCTCCTACGAGCAGTACTTC. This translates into CASSSIIAVSSYEQYF.

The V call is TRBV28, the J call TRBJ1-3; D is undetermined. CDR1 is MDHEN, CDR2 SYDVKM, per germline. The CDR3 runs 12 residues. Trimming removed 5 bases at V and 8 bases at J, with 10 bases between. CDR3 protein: CASSRSEYTIYF. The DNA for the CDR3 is TGTGCCAGCAGTCGCAGTGAATACACCATATATTTT. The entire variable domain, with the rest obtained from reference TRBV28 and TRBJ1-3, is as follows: DVKVTQSSRYLVKRTGEKVFLECVQDMDHENMFWYRQDPGLGLRLIYFSYDVKMKEKGDIPEGYSVSREKKERFSLILESASTNQTSMYLCASSRSEYTIYFGEGSWLTVV.

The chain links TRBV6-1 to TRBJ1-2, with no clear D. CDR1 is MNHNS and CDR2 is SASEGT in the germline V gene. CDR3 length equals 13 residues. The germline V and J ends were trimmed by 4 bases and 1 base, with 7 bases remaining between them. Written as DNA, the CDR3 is TGTGCCAGCAGTGCCCAATTTAACTATGGCTACACCTTC. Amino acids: CASSAQFNYGYTF.

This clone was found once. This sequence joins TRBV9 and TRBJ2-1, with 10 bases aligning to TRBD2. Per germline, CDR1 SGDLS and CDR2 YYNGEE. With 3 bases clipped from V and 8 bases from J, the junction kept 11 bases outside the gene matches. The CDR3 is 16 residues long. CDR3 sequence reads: CASSDVLAGDPHEQFF. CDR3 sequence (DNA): TGTGCCAGCAGCGACGTGCTAGCGGGAGACCCCCATGAGCAGTTCTTC. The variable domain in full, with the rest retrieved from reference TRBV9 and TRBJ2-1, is DSGVTQTPKHLITATGQRVTLRCSPRSGDLSVYWYQQSLDQGLQFLIQYYNGEERAKGNILERFSAQQFPDLHSELNLSSLELGDSALYFCASSDVLAGDPHEQFFGPGTRLTVL.

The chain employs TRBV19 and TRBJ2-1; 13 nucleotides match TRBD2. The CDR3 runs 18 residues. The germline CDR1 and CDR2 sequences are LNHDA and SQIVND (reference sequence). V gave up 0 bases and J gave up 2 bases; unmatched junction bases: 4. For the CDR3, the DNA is TGTGCCAGTAGTATAGAACTAGCGGGAGGGCTGCCCTACAATGAGCAGTTCTTC. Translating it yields CASSIELAGGLPYNEQFF.

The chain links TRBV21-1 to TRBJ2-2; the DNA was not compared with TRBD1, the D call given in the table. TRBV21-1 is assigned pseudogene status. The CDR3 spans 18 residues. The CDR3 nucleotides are TGTGCCAGCAGCAAAGCCAGTACCGGGACAGGGAACACCGGGGAGCTGTTTTTT. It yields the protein CASSKASTGTGNTGELFF.

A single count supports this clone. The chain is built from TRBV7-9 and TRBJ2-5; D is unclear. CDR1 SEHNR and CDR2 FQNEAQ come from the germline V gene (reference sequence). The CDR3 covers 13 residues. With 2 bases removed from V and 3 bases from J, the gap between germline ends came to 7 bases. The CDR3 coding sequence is TGTGCCAGCAGCTTATCCAGCGAAGAGACCCAGTACTTC. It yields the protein CASSLSSEETQYF.

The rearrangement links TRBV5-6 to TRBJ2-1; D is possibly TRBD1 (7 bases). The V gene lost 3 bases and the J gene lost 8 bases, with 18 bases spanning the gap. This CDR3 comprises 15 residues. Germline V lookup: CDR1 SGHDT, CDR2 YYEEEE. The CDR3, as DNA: TGTGCCAGCAGCTGGGGGTACAGGGGCGGGGATGAGCAGTTCTTC. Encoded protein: CASSWGYRGGDEQFF.

CDR3 protein: CASSPDPPGQGSSYEQYF. In DNA, the CDR3 is TGTGCCAGTAGTCCTGACCCTCCGGGACAAGGATCCTCCTACGAGCAGTACTTC. This chain joins TRBV19 and TRBJ2-7; TRBD1 might be the D (6 bases). Trimming shortened V by 5 bases and J by 0 bases, and 23 bases separated the two germline ends. The CDR3 length is 18 residues. Germline V gene sequence: CDR1 LNHDA, CDR2 SQIVND (reference sequence).

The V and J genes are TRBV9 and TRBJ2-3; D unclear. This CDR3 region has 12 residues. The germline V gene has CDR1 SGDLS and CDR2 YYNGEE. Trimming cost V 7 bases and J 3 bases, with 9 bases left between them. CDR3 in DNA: TGTGCCAGCGGCCAGACTACAGATACGCAGTATTTT. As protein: CASGQTTDTQYF. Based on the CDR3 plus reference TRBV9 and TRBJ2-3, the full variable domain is DSGVTQTPKHLITATGQRVTLRCSPRSGDLSVYWYQQSLDQGLQFLIQYYNGEERAKGNILERFSAQQFPDLHSELNLSSLELGDSALYFCASGQTTDTQYFGPGTRLTVL.

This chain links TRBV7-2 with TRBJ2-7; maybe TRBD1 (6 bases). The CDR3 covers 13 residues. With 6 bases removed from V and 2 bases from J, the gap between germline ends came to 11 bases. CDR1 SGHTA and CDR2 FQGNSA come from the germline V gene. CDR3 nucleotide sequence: TGTGCCAGCAGGGACAGACAGGCCTACGAGCAGTACTTC. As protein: CASRDRQAYEQYF. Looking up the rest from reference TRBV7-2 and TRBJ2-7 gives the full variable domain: GAGVSQSPSNKVTEKGKDVELRCDPISGHTALYWYRQSLGQGLEFLIYFQGNSAPDKSGLPSDRFSAERTGGSVSTLTIQRTQQEDSAVYLCASRDRQAYEQYFGPGTRLTVT.

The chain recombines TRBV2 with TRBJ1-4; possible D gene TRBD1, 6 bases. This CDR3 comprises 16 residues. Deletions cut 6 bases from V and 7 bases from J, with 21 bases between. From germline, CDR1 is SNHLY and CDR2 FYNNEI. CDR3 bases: TGTGCCAGCAGACGACAGGTTTCCGGCGGACCTGAAAAACTGTTTTTT. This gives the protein CASRRQVSGGPEKLFF.

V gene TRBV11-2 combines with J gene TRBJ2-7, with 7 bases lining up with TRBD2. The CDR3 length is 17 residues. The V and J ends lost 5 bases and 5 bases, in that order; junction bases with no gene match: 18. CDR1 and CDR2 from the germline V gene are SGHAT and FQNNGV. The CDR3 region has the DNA TGTGCCAGCAGCCTCGGGGGGTGGCTACATGTCGATAACGAGCAGTACTTC. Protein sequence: CASSLGGWLHVDNEQYF.

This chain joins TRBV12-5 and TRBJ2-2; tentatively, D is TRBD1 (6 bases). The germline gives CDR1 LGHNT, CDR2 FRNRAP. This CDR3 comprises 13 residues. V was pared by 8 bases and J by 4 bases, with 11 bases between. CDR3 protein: CASLRGGTGELFF. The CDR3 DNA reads TGTGCTAGTCTCAGGGGCGGCACCGGGGAGCTGTTTTTT.

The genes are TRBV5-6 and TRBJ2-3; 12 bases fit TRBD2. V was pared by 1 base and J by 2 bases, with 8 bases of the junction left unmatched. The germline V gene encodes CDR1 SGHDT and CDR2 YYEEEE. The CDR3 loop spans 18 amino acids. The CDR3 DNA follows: TGTGCCAGCAGCTTGTTAACGACTAGCGGGAGAGTCACAGATACGCAGTATTTT. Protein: CASSLLTTSGRVTDTQYF.

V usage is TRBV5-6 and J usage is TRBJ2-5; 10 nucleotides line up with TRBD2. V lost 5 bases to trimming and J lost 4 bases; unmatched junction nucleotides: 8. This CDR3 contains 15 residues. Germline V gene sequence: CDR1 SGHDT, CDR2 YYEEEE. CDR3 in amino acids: CASRPGLATIETQYF. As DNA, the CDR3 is TGTGCCAGCAGGCCGGGACTAGCGACTATAGAGACCCAGTACTTC.

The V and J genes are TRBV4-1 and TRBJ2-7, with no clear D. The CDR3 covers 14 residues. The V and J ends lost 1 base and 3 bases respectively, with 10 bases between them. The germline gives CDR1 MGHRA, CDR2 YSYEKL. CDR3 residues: CASSQASLGYEQYF. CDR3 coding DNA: TGCGCCAGCAGCCAAGCCAGCCTAGGCTACGAGCAGTACTTC.

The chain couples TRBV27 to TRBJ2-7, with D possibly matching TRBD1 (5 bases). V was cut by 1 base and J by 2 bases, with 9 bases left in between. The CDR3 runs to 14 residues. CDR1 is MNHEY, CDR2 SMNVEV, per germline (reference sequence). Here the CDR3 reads CASSLLAGTYEQYF. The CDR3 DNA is TGTGCCAGCAGTTTATTGGCAGGGACCTACGAGCAGTACTTC.